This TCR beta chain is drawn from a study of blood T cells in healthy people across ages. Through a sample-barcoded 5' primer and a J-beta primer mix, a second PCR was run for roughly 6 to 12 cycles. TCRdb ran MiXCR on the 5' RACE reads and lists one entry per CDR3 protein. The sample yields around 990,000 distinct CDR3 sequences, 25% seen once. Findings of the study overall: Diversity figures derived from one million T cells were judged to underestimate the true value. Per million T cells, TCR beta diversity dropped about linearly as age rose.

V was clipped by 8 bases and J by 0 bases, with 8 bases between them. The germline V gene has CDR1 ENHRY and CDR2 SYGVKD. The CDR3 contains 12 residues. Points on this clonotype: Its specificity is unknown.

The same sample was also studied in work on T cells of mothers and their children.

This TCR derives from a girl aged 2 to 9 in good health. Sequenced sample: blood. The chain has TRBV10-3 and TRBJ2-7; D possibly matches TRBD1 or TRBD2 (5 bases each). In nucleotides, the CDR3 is TGTGCCATCGGGGACGGCTCCTACGAGCAGTACTTC. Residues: CAIGDGSYEQYF.